The 10 T cell receptor beta chains below all came from one sample that was sequenced in a study of T cell repertoires in cytomegalovirus infection. TCRdb re-derived calls from the reads in MiXCR, one entry per CDR3 protein. The table lists some 700,000 distinct CDR3 sequences, approximately 34% of them singletons. The sample comprised PBMCs. These receptors were taken from a human donor in good health (CMV status not recorded). Some clones in this sample may be carry-over from other donors' samples.

The chain combines TRBV28 with TRBJ2-5, with TRBD2 matching 9 bases. The V and J ends lost 3 bases and 14 bases, in that order; junction bases with no gene match: 16. The CDR3 has 15 amino acids. Germline assignment: CDR1 MDHEN and CDR2 SYDVKM. The chain's CDR3 is CASSLAGGPGETRYF. DNA for the CDR3: TGTGCCAGCAGTTTGGCGGGAGGGCCGGGTGAGACCCGTTACTTC.

The chain combines TRBV19 with TRBJ1-5; maybe TRBD1 (6 bases). V was shortened by 9 bases and J by 3 bases, with 18 bases between the two germline ends. CDR1 is LNHDA, CDR2 SQIVND, per germline (reference sequence). This CDR3 has 15 amino acids. CDR3 nucleotides: TGTGCCAGCAACCCCCGGGGGGCCAACAATCAGCCCCAGCATTTT. It codes for CASNPRGANNQPQHF.

This clonotype has a handful of counts. This chain joins TRBV5-6 and TRBJ2-7; D not certain. Germline assignment: CDR1 SGHDT and CDR2 YYEEEE. Trimming stripped 1 base from V and 6 bases from J, with 11 bases between. CDR3 size: 13 residues. CDR3: CASSLIEEPEQYF. CDR3 DNA sequence: TGTGCCAGCAGCTTGATTGAAGAACCCGAGCAGTACTTC.

This rearrangement joins TRBV7-9 to TRBJ2-1, with TRBD1 as a possible D gene (5 bases). Deletions cut 4 bases from V and 5 bases from J, with 36 bases between. The length of the CDR3 is 22 residues. Looked up from germline, CDR1 is SEHNR and CDR2 is FQNEAQ (reference sequence). The CDR3: CASSSRMGFPQGAHLVNNEQFF. DNA of the CDR3: TGTGCCAGCAGCTCCAGGATGGGATTCCCCCAGGGTGCCCATCTCGTGAACAATGAGCAGTTCTTC.

The J gene is TRBJ1-2, the V gene TRBV28, with a possible D match to TRBD1 (6 bases). V gave up 5 bases and J gave up 3 bases, with 10 bases separating them. Germline CDR1 and CDR2: MDHEN and SYDVKM. The CDR3 is 13 amino acids. The CDR3 DNA sequence: TGTGCCAGCAGTACAGGGCGGTACTATGGCTACACCTTC. Amino acid sequence: CASSTGRYYGYTF.

This clonotype was found a few times. The V and J genes are TRBV28 and TRBJ2-1, with 7 bases that match TRBD1. V lost 4 bases to trimming and J lost 4 bases; unmatched junction nucleotides: 10. The CDR3 is 16 amino acids. Per germline, CDR1 MDHEN and CDR2 SYDVKM. CDR3 bases: TGTGCCAGCAGTTCTAACAGGGGCTCCCGATACAATGAGCAGTTCTTC. It encodes CASSSNRGSRYNEQFF. Variable domain in full (rest from reference TRBV28 and TRBJ2-1): DVKVTQSSRYLVKRTGEKVFLECVQDMDHENMFWYRQDPGLGLRLIYFSYDVKMKEKGDIPEGYSVSREKKERFSLILESASTNQTSMYLCASSSNRGSRYNEQFFGPGTRLTVL.

The rearrangement links TRBV7-8 to TRBJ2-7; D perhaps matches TRBD2 (6 bases). The CDR3 is 13 amino acids. Germline V gene lookup returns CDR1 SGHVS and CDR2 FQNEAQ. The ends were cut back, 6 bases at V and 2 bases at J, with 11 bases in the middle. As DNA, the CDR3 is TGTGCCAGCAGACCTCGGGGGACCTACGAGCAGTACTTC. Its translation: CASRPRGTYEQYF. Full variable domain (missing parts from reference TRBV7-8 and TRBJ2-7): GAGVSQSPRYKVAKRGQDVALRCDPISGHVSLFWYQQALGQGPEFLTYFQNEAQLDKSGLPSDRFFAERPEGSVSTLKIQRTQQEDSAVYLCASRPRGTYEQYFGPGTRLTVT.

This clonotype was counted only a few times. V usage is TRBV7-2 and J usage is TRBJ2-3, with D tentatively TRBD1 or TRBD2 (5 bases each). The CDR3 is 15 amino acids. CDR1 is SGHTA, CDR2 FQGNSA, per germline. The V gene lost 9 bases and the J gene lost 4 bases, with 20 bases spanning the gap. As DNA, the CDR3 is TGTGCCAGTAACGGCCCTAGTGGGACCTCAGATACGCAGTATTTT. It encodes CASNGPSGTSDTQYF.

The V gene is TRBV19, the J gene TRBJ2-7; possibly TRBD2 for D (5 bases). CDR3 length: 14 residues. The V end lost 3 bases, the J end lost 6 bases, and 15 bases lay between the germline ends. Germline V CDR1 and CDR2: LNHDA, SQIVND (reference sequence). CDR3 loop: CASSISEGSGEQYF. The CDR3 DNA reads as TGTGCCAGTAGTATTTCTGAGGGCTCGGGCGAGCAGTACTTC.

This chain joins TRBV4-2 and TRBJ2-5; a weak D match, TRBD2 (6 bases). This CDR3 is built from 14 residues. Looked up from germline, CDR1 is LGHNA and CDR2 is YNFKEQ. Trimming shortened V by 0 bases and J by 9 bases, and 14 bases separated the two germline ends. The CDR3 sequence is CASSQDHGGGAQYF. The DNA for the CDR3 is TGTGCCAGCAGCCAAGACCACGGCGGCGGGGCCCAGTACTTC.